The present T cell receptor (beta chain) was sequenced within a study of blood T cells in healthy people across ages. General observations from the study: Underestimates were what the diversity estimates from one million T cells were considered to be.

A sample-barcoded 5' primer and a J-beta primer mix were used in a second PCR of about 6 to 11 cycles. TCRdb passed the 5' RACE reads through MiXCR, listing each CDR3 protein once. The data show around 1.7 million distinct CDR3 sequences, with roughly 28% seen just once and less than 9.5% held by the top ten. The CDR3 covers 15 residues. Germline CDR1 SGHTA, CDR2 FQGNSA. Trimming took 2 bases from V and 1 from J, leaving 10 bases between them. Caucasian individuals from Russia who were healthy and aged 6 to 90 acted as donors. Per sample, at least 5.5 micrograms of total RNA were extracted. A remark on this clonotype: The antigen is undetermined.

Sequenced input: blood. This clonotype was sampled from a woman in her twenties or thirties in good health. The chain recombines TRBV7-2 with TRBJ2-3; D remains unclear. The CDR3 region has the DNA TGTGCCAGCAGCTTATACGCACCCGGCACAGATACGCAGTATTTT. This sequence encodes CASSLYAPGTDTQYF.